These T cell receptor beta chains were read from a single sample in a study of blood T cell repertoires in COVID-19. TCRdb's table, derived via immunoSEQ multiplex PCR, lists solely in-frame clones and lacks some. The repertoire includes approximately 300,000 clones, around nine tenths of them detected once, and 6.8% sits in the top ten. The sequenced sample consisted of peripheral blood. These receptors were obtained from a woman in her 30s with COVID-19, enrolled during active disease. Each CDR3 is given with its conserved first and last residue. D genes are given only for firm matches. Clone size is shown for a subset of rows, as once, few, many or a class of expanded clone.

D	V	size	J	CDR3	DNA
-	TRBV5-1	-	TRBJ1-4	CASSPDLQATNEKLFF	TGCGCCAGCAGCCCCGACTTACAGGCGACTAATGAAAAACTGTTTTTT
-	TRBV3-1/TRBV3-2	-	TRBJ1-1	CASSQEGSASTEAFF	TGTGCCAGCAGCCAAGAAGGTTCAGCTAGCACTGAAGCTTTCTTT
-	TRBV3-1/TRBV3-2	-	TRBJ2-1	CASSPYSSYNEQFF	TGTGCCAGCAGCCCCTACTCTAGCTACAATGAGCAGTTCTTC
-	TRBV28	-	TRBJ1-4	CASSLWTEEGEKLFF	TGTGCCAGCAGTTTATGGACGGAGGAGGGGGAAAAACTGTTTTTT
TRBD1	TRBV2	once	TRBJ1-5	CASSLRGLNQPQHF	TGTGCCAGCAGTTTAAGGGGGCTCAATCAGCCCCAGCATTTT
TRBD2	TRBV7-9	-	TRBJ2-1	CASRGGYGLAALPHEQFF	TGTGCCAGCAGGGGTGGATACGGACTAGCGGCCCTCCCCCATGAGCAGTTCTTC
TRBD1	TRBV30	-	TRBJ2-1	CATDPGQGARGEQFF	TGTGCTACAGACCCGGGGCAGGGGGCGAGGGGTGAGCAGTTCTTC
-	TRBV5-6	-	TRBJ1-5	CASSVYSNQPQHF	TGTGCCAGCAGCGTGTATAGCAATCAGCCCCAGCATTTT
TRBD2	TRBV19	-	TRBJ2-1	CASSLLAGGTDEQFF	TGTGCCAGTAGTCTACTAGCGGGAGGGACGGATGAGCAGTTCTTC
-	TRBV6-5	-	TRBJ1-6	CASSYWQGSSPLHF	TGTGCCAGCAGTTACTGGCAGGGATCCTCACCCCTCCACTTT
-	TRBV2	once	TRBJ1-6	CASSGRTGYSPLHF	TGTGCCAGCAGTGGGAGGACGGGTTATTCACCCCTCCACTTT
TRBD1	TRBV19	-	TRBJ2-7	CASSIGQGAAYEQYF	TGTGCCAGTAGTATTGGACAGGGGGCGGCCTACGAGCAGTACTTC
TRBD1	TRBV6-1	-	TRBJ1-2	CASSDQPGTANEGYTF	TGTGCCAGCAGTGACCAACCCGGGACAGCGAACGAAGGCTACACCTTC
TRBD1	TRBV13	-	TRBJ2-1	CASSFRDRAYNEQFF	TGTGCCAGCAGCTTCCGGGACAGGGCCTACAATGAGCAGTTCTTC
TRBD1	TRBV9	-	TRBJ1-2	CASSVDPETGGYTF	TGTGCCAGCAGCGTAGACCCCGAGACAGGGGGCTACACCTTC
TRBD2	TRBV6-5	once	TRBJ2-1	CASSLGGDNEQFF	TGTGCCAGCAGTCTGGGGGGGGACAATGAGCAGTTCTTC
-	TRBV5-6	few	TRBJ1-3	CASSLGLLDSGNTIYF	TGTGCCAGCAGCTTGGGACTGCTGGACTCTGGAAACACCATATATTTT
-	TRBV7-2	-	TRBJ2-3	CASRSSGLSSDTQYF	TGTGCCAGCAGAAGCTCGGGACTCTCCTCGGATACGCAGTATTTT
-	TRBV4-1	-	TRBJ2-1	CASSEFLGAIYNEQFF	TGCGCTAGCAGCGAATTTCTGGGGGCCATCTACAATGAGCAGTTCTTC
-	TRBV7-9	-	TRBJ2-2	CASSLMRTLNTGELFF	TGTGCCAGCAGCTTAATGCGGACATTAAACACCGGGGAGCTGTTTTTT
-	TRBV2	-	TRBJ2-5	CASSAFSLLVQEAQYF	TGTGCCAGCAGTGCCTTTTCCCTCCTGGTTCAAGAGGCCCAGTACTTC
-	TRBV18	-	TRBJ1-1	CASSPPGGNTEAFF	TGTGCCAGCTCACCACCCGGTGGGAACACTGAAGCTTTCTTT
TRBD1	TRBV24-1	-	TRBJ1-5	CATSLGTGHNQPQHF	TGTGCCACCAGTCTCGGGACAGGGCACAATCAGCCCCAGCATTTT
-	TRBV4-1	-	TRBJ1-3	CASSQDESSTYSGNTIYF	TGCGCCAGCAGCCAAGATGAATCGAGCACCTACTCTGGAAACACCATATATTTT
-	TRBV6-2/TRBV6-3	-	TRBJ1-5	CASSYSGALLLPQHF	TGTGCCAGCAGTTACTCTGGGGCACTCCTTCTGCCCCAGCATTTT
-	TRBV15	once	TRBJ1-1	CATSRDGKTEAFF	TGTGCCACCAGCAGAGACGGTAAGACTGAAGCTTTCTTT
-	TRBV30	-	TRBJ1-1	CAWIQARAFF	TGTGCCTGGATACAGGCCCGAGCTTTCTTT
TRBD2	TRBV4-2	-	TRBJ2-5	CASSQVSSGGGETQYF	TGTGCCAGCAGCCAAGTCTCGTCGGGAGGGGGAGAGACCCAGTACTTC
-	TRBV10-1	many	TRBJ1-1	CASSDRGNTEAFF	TGCGCCAGCAGTGACAGGGGGAACACTGAAGCTTTCTTT
-	TRBV5-1	-	TRBJ1-1	CASTLSRRVPNTEAFF	TGCGCCAGCACCCTCTCCCGCCGGGTCCCGAACACTGAAGCTTTCTTT
-	TRBV5-1	-	TRBJ1-3	CASSLVAPGALSHSGNTIYF	TGCGCCAGCAGCTTGGTGGCCCCAGGGGCCCTATCTCACTCTGGAAACACCATATATTTT
-	TRBV18	-	TRBJ2-2	CASSPSESGELFF	TGTGCCAGCTCACCTTCGGAGTCCGGGGAGCTGTTTTTT
-	TRBV24-1	-	TRBJ2-7	CATSDSYEQYF	TGTGCCACCAGTGACAGTTACGAGCAGTACTTC
TRBD2	TRBV7-6	-	TRBJ2-1	CASSLGLAGGGNNEQFF	TGTGCCAGCAGCCTGGGACTAGCGGGAGGGGGAAACAATGAGCAGTTCTTC
TRBD2	TRBV29-1	-	TRBJ2-1	CSVDPAGGLNEQFF	TGCAGCGTTGATCCTGCGGGAGGCCTCAATGAGCAGTTCTTC
TRBD2	TRBV3-1/TRBV3-2	once	TRBJ2-5	CASSQASGSSETQYF	TGTGCCAGCAGCCAGGCTAGCGGGAGTTCAGAGACCCAGTACTTC
-	TRBV20-1	-	TRBJ2-5	CSATRQETQYF	TGCAGTGCCACGCGGCAAGAGACCCAGTACTTC
-	TRBV6-6	once	TRBJ2-5	CASIGLGRRETQYF	TGTGCCAGCATTGGTCTGGGGAGGCGTGAGACCCAGTACTTC
TRBD2	TRBV12-3/TRBV12-4	-	TRBJ2-5	CASSPGTRETQYF	TGTGCCAGCAGTCCCGGGACTAGGGAGACCCAGTACTTC
TRBD1	TRBV7-9	once	TRBJ1-1	CASSLGTGRTEAFF	TGTGCCAGCAGCTTAGGGACAGGGAGGACTGAAGCTTTCTTT
TRBD2	TRBV30	-	TRBJ2-1	CAWSGLAVYNEQFF	TGTGCCTGGAGTGGGCTAGCGGTTTACAATGAGCAGTTCTTC
-	TRBV5-4	-	TRBJ1-1	CASSLDQTNTEAFF	TGTGCCAGCAGCTTGGACCAGACTAACACTGAAGCTTTCTTT
TRBD1	TRBV7-8	-	TRBJ1-5	CASSLQNRGPQPQHF	TGTGCCAGCAGCTTGCAAAACAGGGGGCCTCAGCCCCAGCATTTT
TRBD1	TRBV6-5	-	TRBJ1-4	CASRDRAKLFF	TGTGCCAGCAGGGACAGGGCTAAACTGTTTTTT
-	TRBV19	-	TRBJ2-7	CASTAAGTYEQYF	TGTGCCAGTACTGCGGCCGGGACCTACGAGCAGTACTTC
-	TRBV28	-	TRBJ1-5	CASSLGGQHNQPQHF	TGTGCCAGCAGTTTAGGTGGGCAGCACAATCAGCCCCAGCATTTT
-	TRBV3-1/TRBV3-2	once	TRBJ2-5	CASSRGKWTQYF	TGTGCCAGCAGCAGGGGGAAGTGGACCCAGTACTTC
-	TRBV9	-	TRBJ2-1	CASSVGDEQFF	TGTGCCAGCAGCGTAGGCGATGAGCAGTTCTTC
-	TRBV9	-	TRBJ2-1	CASSVAPGSSYNEQFF	TGTGCCAGCAGCGTAGCCCCGGGGAGCTCCTACAATGAGCAGTTCTTC
TRBD1	TRBV27	few	TRBJ1-1	CASSSSQGLGTEAFF	TGTGCCAGCAGTTCCTCACAGGGGCTGGGCACTGAAGCTTTCTTT
-	TRBV6-6	-	TRBJ1-1	CASSSGRNTEAFF	TGTGCCAGCAGTTCTGGGCGGAACACTGAAGCTTTCTTT
TRBD1	TRBV6-6	-	TRBJ1-1	CASSINSQGARTEAFF	TGTGCCAGCAGTATCAACTCTCAGGGGGCGCGAACTGAAGCTTTCTTT
-	TRBV27	once	TRBJ1-5	CASSFSTGGPNQPQHF	TGTGCCAGCAGTTTTTCGACAGGAGGACCCAATCAGCCCCAGCATTTT
-	TRBV6-5	-	TRBJ1-1	CASSLIAGVAGSEAFF	TGTGCCAGCAGTTTAATCGCGGGTGTAGCGGGCTCTGAAGCTTTCTTT
-	TRBV19	-	TRBJ2-5	CASSIGGDQETQYF	TGTGCCAGTAGTATAGGCGGCGACCAAGAGACCCAGTACTTC
-	TRBV28	few	TRBJ1-1	CASQIVKQGGAFF	TGTGCCAGCCAAATCGTAAAACAGGGTGGAGCTTTCTTT
-	TRBV18	-	TRBJ1-4	CASSAGGPTNEKLFF	TGTGCCAGCTCCGCGGGGGGCCCAACTAATGAAAAACTGTTTTTT
-	TRBV4-1	-	TRBJ2-7	CASSQQGGYEQYF	TGCGCCAGCAGCCAACAGGGGGGTTACGAGCAGTACTTC
-	TRBV11-2	-	TRBJ1-4	CASSQTGLEKLFF	TGTGCCAGCAGCCAAACAGGGTTGGAAAAACTGTTTTTT
-	TRBV15	-	TRBJ1-4	CATSRAGVGGEKLFF	TGTGCCACCAGCAGAGCTGGAGTCGGGGGGGAAAAACTGTTTTTT